This T cell receptor (beta chain) was identified during a study of shared clonotypes between healthy human individuals. TCRdb's table, derived via immunoSEQ multiplex PCR, lists solely in-frame clones and lacks some. The repertoire has some 2.1 million clones, over 85% of them found once; the top ten carry roughly 1%. In regard to this clone: The sample carries other DNA sequences with the same CDR3.

V was trimmed by 0 bases and J by 4 bases, leaving 7 bases between them. This CDR3 contains 13 residues. Per germline, CDR1 MGHRA and CDR2 YSYEKL. Naive CD8 cells were CD45RO-negative, positively selected for CCR7, excluding terminally differentiated effector memory CD45RA+ cells. This receptor was taken from a young man in good health. The sample was naive CD8+ T cells sorted from blood. The chain joins TRBV4-1 to TRBJ2-7, with D uncertain. As DNA, the CDR3 is TGCGCCAGCAGCCAAGAAACCGGTTACGAGCAGTACTTC. Its protein product is CASSQETGYEQYF.